Presented here are 2 T cell receptor beta chains from one specimen sequenced in a study of shared clonotypes between healthy human individuals. The repertoire was sequenced with immunoSEQ multiplex PCR; TCRdb's copy has only in-frame clones and lacks some. The table includes 500,000 or so clones, roughly 95% detected once. Input material: naive CD4+ T cells sorted from blood. Subset: CD45RA+ positively selected. These receptor sequences come from a woman aged 25 to 45 in good health.

DNA for the CDR3: TGTGCCAGCAGTTACTCCGGTCTAGCGGAGACCCAGTACTTC. Encoded protein: CASSYSGLAETQYF. This chain links TRBV6-5 with TRBJ2-5; the D gene is possibly TRBD2 (6 bases). The CDR3 runs to 14 residues. Trimming removed 0 bases from V and 5 bases from J, with 10 bases in between. Looked up from germline, CDR1 is MNHEY and CDR2 is SVGAGI.

The rearrangement uses TRBV19 and TRBJ2-6, with 9 nucleotides matching TRBD1. The CDR3 has 17 residues. With V trimmed by 7 bases and J by 2 bases, 9 bases remained unmatched. CDR1 and CDR2 (germline): LNHDA, SQIVND (reference sequence). The CDR3 protein is CASTKTGGATGANVLTF. The CDR3 DNA follows: TGTGCCAGTACTAAAACAGGGGGCGCTACTGGGGCCAACGTCCTGACTTTC.